This T cell receptor beta chain emerged from a study of cytomegalovirus exposure and HLA in healthy donors. With regard to this clone: No antigen is known for it.

Findings of the study overall: Further analysis was carried out later, and it showed several of the most significant clusters appearing linked to common viral pathogens. Among TCR beta chains, those listed as cytomegalovirus-associated numbered roughly 150. In a later analysis, approximately 18,000 TCR beta sequences were associated with HLA alleles at 0.05 false discovery rate.

Sampled while nominally healthy, donors likely had unrecorded immune exposures. Primers: 60 Vbeta forward and 13 Jbeta reverse. Assay: immunoSEQ multiplex PCR; the TCRdb copy retains only in-frame clones and omits some. The sample has approximately 120,000 clones; around 78% are singletons. V dropped 10 bases and J dropped 0 bases, with 8 bases sitting between them. CDR1 is SNHLY, CDR2 FYNNEI, per germline. The CDR3 spans 12 residues. This receptor was taken from a man aged 50 to 59 in good health and CMV-seronegative. The specimen was PBMCs. The V and J genes are TRBV2 and TRBJ2-3; D is unresolved. For the CDR3, the DNA is TGTGCCAACCCGACTAGCACAGATACGCAGTATTTT. This translates into CANPTSTDTQYF.